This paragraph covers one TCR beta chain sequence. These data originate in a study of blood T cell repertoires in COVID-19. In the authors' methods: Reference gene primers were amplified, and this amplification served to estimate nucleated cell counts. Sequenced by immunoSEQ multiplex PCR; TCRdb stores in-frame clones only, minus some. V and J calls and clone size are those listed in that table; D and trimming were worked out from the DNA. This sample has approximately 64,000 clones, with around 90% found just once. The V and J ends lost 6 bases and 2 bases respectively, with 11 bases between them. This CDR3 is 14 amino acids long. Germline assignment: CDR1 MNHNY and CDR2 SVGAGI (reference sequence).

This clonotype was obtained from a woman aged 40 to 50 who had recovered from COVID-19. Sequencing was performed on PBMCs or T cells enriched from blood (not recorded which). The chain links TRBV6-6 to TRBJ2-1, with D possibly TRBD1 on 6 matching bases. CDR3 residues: CASSLRTAYNEQFF. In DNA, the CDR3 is TGTGCCAGCAGCCTTAGGACAGCCTACAATGAGCAGTTCTTC.